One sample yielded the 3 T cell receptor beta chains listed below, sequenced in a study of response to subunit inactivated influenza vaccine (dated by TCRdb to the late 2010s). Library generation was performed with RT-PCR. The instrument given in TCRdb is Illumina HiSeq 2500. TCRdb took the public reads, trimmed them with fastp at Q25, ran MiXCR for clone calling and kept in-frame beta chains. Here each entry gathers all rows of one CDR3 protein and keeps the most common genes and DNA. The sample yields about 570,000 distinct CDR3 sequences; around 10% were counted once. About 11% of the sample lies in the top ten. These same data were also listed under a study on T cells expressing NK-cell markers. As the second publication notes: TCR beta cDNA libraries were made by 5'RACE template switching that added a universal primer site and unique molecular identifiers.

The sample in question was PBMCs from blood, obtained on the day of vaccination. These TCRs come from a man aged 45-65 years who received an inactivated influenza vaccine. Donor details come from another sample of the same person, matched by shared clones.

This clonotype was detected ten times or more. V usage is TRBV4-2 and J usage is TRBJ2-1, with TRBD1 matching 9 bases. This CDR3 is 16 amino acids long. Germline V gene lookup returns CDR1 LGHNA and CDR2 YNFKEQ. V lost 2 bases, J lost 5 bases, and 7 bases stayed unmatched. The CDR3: CASSQRTGGPNNEQFF. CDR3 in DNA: TGTGCCAGCAGCCAACGTACAGGGGGCCCCAACAATGAGCAGTTCTTC.

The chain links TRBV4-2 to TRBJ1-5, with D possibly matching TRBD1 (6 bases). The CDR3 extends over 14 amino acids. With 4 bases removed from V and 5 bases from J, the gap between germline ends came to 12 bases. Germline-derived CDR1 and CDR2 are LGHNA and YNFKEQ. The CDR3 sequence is CASSPGQFDQPQHF. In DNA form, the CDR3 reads TGTGCCAGCAGCCCTGGACAGTTCGATCAGCCCCAGCATTTT.

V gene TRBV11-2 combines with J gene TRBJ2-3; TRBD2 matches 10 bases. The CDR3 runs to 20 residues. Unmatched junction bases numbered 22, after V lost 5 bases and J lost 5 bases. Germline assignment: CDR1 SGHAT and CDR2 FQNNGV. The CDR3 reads CASSLPKQQKRGGLIDTQYF. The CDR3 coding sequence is TGTGCCAGCAGCCTCCCCAAACAACAAAAGCGGGGGGGCCTCATAGATACGCAGTATTTT.